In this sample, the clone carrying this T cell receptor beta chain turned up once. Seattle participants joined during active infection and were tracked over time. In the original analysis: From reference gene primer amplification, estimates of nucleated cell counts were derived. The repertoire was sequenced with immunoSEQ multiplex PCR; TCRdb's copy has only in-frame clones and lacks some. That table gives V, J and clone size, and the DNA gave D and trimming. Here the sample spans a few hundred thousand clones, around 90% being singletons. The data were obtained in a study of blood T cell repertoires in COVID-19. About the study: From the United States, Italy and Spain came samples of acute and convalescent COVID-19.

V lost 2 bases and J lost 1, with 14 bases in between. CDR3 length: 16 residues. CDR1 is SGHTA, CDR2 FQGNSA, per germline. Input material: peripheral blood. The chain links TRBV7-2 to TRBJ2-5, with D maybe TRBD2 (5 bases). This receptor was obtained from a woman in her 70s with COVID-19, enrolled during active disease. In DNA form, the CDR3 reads TGTGCCAGCAGCTTATCGAGGCCCGGGGTCCAAGAGACCCAGTACTTC. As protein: CASSLSRPGVQETQYF.